The subject of this entry is one T cell receptor beta chain. This CDR3 spans 13 amino acids. Germline V gene lookup returns CDR1 MNHEY and CDR2 SVGAGI. Trimming pared 7 bases from V and 2 bases from J, leaving 11 bases between. This entry belongs to a study of T cell changes during pregnancy in multiple sclerosis. This table comes from immunoSEQ multiplex PCR, and its TCRdb copy is limited to in-frame clones, with some not included. This repertoire shows 37,000 or so clones, roughly 94% found once; its top ten account for under 2%. Sequences were derived from peripheral blood, sampled in the third trimester of pregnancy. This chain connects TRBV6-5 to TRBJ1-2, with D possibly matching TRBD1 (5 bases). This clonotype was sampled from a female donor with multiple sclerosis, enrolled in a pregnancy study. CDR3 in DNA: TGTGCCAGCATCCCAGGGAAAAACTATGGCTACACCTTC. Its translation: CASIPGKNYGYTF.